This T cell receptor (beta chain) was sequenced in a study of control samples from healthy donors and cancer patients. Trimming shortened V by 2 bases and J by 4 bases, and 15 bases separated the two germline ends. Germline CDR1 is MNHEY and CDR2 is SVGEGT. The CDR3 has 15 residues. Measured with immunoSEQ multiplex PCR; TCRdb has only the in-frame clones, and not every one. The sample yields 120,000 or so clones, about nine tenths seen once. This TCR was recovered from a woman aged 18 to 35 in good health. V is TRBV6-2 or TRBV6-3 and J is TRBJ2-7; the D call may be TRBD1 or TRBD2 (5 bases each). The sequencing sample was made of blood. The CDR3, as DNA: TGTGCCAGCAGTTACGGGGGAGACTTCAGATACGAGCAGTACTTC. This encodes CASSYGGDFRYEQYF.